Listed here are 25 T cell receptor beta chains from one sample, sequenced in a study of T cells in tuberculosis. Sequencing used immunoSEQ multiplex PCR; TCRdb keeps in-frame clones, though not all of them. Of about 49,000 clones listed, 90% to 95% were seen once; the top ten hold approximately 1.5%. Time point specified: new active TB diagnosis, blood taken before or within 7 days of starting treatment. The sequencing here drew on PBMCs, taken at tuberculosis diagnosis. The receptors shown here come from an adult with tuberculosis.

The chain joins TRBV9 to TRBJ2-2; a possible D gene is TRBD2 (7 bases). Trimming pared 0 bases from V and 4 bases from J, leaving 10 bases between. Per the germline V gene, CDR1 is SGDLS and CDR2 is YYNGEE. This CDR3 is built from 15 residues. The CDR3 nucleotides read TGTGCCAGCAGCGTAGCGGCGGGGGCCACCGGGGAGCTGTTTTTT. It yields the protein CASSVAAGATGELFF.

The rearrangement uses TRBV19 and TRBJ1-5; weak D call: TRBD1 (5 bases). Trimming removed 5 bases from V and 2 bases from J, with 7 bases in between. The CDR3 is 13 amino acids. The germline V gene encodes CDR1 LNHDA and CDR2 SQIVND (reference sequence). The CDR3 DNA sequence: TGTGCCAGTAGTCAGGGCCGCAATCAGCCCCAGCATTTT. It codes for CASSQGRNQPQHF. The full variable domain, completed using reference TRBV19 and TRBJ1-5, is DGGITQSPKYLFRKEGQNVTLSCEQNLNHDAMYWYRQDPGQGLRLIYYSQIVNDFQKGDIAEGYSVSREKKESFPLTVTSAQKNPTAFYLCASSQGRNQPQHFGDGTRLSIL.

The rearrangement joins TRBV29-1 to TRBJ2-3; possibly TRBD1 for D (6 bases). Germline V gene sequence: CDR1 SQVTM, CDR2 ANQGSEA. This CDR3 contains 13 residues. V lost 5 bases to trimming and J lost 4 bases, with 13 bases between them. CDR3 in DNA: TGCAGCGTTCGTTTACAGGGCTCAGATACGCAGTATTTT. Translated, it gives CSVRLQGSDTQYF.

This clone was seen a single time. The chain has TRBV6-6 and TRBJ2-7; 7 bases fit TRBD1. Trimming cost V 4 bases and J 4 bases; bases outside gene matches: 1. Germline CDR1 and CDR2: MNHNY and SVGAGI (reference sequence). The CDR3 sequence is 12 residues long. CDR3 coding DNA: TGTGCCAGCAGTTGGGACAGATACGAGCAGTACTTC. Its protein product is CASSWDRYEQYF.

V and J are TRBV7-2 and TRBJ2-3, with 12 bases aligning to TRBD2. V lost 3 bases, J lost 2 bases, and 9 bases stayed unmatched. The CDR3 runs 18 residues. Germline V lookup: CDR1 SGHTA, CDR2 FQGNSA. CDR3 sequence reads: CASSFPEGLAGNTDTQYF. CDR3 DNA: TGTGCCAGCAGCTTTCCGGAAGGACTAGCGGGAAACACAGATACGCAGTATTTT.

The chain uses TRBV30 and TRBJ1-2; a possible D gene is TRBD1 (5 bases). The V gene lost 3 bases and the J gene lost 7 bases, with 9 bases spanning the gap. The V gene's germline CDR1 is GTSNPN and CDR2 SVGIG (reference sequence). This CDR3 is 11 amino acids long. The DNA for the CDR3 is TGTGCCTGGAGCCAGGGCGGTGGCTACACCTTC. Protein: CAWSQGGGYTF. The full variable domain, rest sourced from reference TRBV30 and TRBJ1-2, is SQTIHQWPATLVQPVGSPLSLECTVEGTSNPNLYWYRQAAGRGLQLLFYSVGIGQISSEVPQNLSASRPQDRQFILSSKKLLLSDSGFYLCAWSQGGGYTFGSGTRLTVV.

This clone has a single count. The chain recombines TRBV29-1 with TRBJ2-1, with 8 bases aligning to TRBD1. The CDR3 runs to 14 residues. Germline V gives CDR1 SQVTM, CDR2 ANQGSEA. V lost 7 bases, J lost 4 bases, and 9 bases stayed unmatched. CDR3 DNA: TGCAGCGCGTTCGGGACAGGCCCTTACAATGAGCAGTTCTTC. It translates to CSAFGTGPYNEQFF.

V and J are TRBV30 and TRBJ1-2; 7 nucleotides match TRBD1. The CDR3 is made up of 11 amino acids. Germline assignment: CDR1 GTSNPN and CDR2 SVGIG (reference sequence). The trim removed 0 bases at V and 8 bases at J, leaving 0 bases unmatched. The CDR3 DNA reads TGTGCCTGGAGTGTACAGGGGGGCTACACCTTC. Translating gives CAWSVQGGYTF.

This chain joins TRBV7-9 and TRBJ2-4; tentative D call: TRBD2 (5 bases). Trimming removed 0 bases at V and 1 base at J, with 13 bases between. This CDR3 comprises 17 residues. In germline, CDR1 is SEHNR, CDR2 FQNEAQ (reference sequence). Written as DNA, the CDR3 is TGTGCCAGCAGCTTAGCGATGGCCGGCGGGGCCAAAAACATTCAGTACTTC. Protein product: CASSLAMAGGAKNIQYF.

CDR3 protein: CASSLRAVGTVKYTEAFF. In nucleotides, the CDR3 is TGTGCCAGCAGCCTAAGGGCCGTCGGGACAGTTAAGTACACTGAAGCTTTCTTT. This chain links TRBV5-6 with TRBJ1-1; TRBD1 matches 7 bases. After removal of 4 bases from V and 3 bases from J, the junction contained 18 bases not matched to a gene. Germline values: CDR1 SGHDT, CDR2 YYEEEE. CDR3 length equals 18 residues.

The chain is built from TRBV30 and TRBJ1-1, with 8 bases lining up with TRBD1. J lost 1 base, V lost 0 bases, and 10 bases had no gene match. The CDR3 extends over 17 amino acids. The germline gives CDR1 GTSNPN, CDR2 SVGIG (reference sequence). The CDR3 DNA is TGTGCCTGGAGTGTTGTGGGACAGGCAAGGGCGAACACTGAAGCTTTCTTT. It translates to CAWSVVGQARANTEAFF.

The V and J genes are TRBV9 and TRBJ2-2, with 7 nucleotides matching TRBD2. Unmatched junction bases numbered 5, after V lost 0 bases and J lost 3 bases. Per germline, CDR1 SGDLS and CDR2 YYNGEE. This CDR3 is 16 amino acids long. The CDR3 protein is CASSVGAGAHTGELFF. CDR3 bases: TGTGCCAGCAGCGTAGGGGCGGGAGCTCACACCGGGGAGCTGTTTTTT.

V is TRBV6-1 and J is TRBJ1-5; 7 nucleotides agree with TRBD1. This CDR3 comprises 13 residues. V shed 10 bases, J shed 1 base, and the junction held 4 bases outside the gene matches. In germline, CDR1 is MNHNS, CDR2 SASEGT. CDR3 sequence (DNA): TGTGCCATTCAACAGGGGAGCAATCAGCCCCAGCATTTT. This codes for CAIQQGSNQPQHF.

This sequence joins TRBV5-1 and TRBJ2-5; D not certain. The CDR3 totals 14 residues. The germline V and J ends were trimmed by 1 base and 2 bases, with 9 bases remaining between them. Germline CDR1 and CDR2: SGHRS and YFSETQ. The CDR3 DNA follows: TGCGCCAGCAGCTTGCCATCAATTCAAGAGACCCAGTACTTC. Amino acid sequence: CASSLPSIQETQYF.

The CDR3 DNA reads as TGTGCCATCAGTGAGTCGGGTCCGGGGGTCGCCGGGGAGCTGTTTTTT. It codes for CAISESGPGVAGELFF. The chain joins TRBV10-3 to TRBJ2-2, with TRBD2 as a possible D gene (6 bases). Trimming removed 0 bases from V and 6 bases from J, with 14 bases in between. The CDR3 extends over 16 amino acids. Germline assignment: CDR1 ENHRY and CDR2 SYGVKD.

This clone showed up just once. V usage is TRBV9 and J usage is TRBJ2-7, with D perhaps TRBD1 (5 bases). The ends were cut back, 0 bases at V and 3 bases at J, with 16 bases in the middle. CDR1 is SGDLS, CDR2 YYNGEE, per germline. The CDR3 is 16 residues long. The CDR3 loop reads CASSVEGQNFFYEQYF. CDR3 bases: TGTGCCAGCAGCGTAGAGGGGCAGAACTTTTTCTACGAGCAGTACTTC.

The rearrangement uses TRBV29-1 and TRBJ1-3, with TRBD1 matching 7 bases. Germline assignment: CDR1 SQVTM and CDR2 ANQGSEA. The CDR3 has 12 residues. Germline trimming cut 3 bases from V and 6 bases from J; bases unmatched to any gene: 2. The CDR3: CSVEDRLNTIYF. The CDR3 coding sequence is TGCAGCGTTGAGGACAGGTTAAACACCATATATTTT.

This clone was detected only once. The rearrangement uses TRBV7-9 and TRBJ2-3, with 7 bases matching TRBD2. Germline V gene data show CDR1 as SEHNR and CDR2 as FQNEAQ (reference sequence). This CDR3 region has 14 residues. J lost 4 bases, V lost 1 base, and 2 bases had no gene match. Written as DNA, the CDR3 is TGTGCCAGCAGCTTAGGGCTAGCGGCAGATACGCAGTATTTT. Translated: CASSLGLAADTQYF.

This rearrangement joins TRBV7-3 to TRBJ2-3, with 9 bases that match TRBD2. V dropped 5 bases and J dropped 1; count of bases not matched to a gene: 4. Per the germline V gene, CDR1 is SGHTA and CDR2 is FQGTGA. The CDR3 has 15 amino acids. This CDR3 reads CASSAGGPGTDTQYF. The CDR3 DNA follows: TGTGCCAGCAGCGCGGGAGGGCCGGGCACAGATACGCAGTATTTT.

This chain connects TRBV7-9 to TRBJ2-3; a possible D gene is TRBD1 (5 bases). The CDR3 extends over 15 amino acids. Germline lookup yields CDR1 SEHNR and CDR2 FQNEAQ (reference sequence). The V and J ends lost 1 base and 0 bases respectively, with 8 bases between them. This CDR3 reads CASSLGQSSTDTQYF. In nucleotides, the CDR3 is TGTGCCAGCAGCTTAGGACAGTCTAGCACAGATACGCAGTATTTT.

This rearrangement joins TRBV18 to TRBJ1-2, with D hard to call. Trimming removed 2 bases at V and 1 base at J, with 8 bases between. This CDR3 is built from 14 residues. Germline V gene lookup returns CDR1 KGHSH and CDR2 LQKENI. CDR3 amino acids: CASSPKTDNYGYTF. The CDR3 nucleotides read TGTGCCAGCTCACCAAAAACAGATAACTATGGCTACACCTTC.

CDR3 nucleotides: TGTGCCAGCAGTGAAGCGACCGGGGGGCTCCATGGCTACACCTTC. This sequence encodes CASSEATGGLHGYTF. V is TRBV2 and J is TRBJ1-2; weak D call: TRBD1 (6 bases). CDR3 length: 15 amino acids. Looked up from germline, CDR1 is SNHLY and CDR2 is FYNNEI. Deletions cut 0 bases from V and 6 bases from J, with 14 bases between.

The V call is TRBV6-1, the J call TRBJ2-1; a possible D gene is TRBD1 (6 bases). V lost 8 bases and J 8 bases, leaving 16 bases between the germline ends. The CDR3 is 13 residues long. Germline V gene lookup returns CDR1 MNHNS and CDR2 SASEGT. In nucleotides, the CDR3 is TGTGCCAGCGTCGCCAGGGGTTTCGATGAGCAGTTCTTC. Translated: CASVARGFDEQFF.

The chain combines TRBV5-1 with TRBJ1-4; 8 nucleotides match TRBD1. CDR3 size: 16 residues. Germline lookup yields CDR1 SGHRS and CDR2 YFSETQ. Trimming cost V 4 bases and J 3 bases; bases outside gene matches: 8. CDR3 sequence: CASSPSPGQANEKLFF. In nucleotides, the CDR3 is TGCGCCAGCAGCCCCTCGCCGGGACAGGCTAATGAAAAACTGTTTTTT.

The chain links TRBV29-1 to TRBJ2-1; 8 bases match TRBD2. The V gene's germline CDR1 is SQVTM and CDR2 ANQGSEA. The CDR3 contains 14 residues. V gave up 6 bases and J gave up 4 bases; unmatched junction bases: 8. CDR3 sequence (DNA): TGCAGCGTGCCTACTAGCGGACCATACAATGAGCAGTTCTTC. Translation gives CSVPTSGPYNEQFF.